This TCR beta chain was documented in a study of cytomegalovirus exposure and HLA in healthy donors listed by TCRdb under 2017. Looking at the study overall: An earlier analysis of under 600 of the donors reported approximately 270 Gb of sequence data and some 100 million unique TCR beta sequences from 190 million or so T cells. An early release that covered 640 HLA-typed donors contained approximately 300 gigabases of sequencing data and about 84 million unique TCR sequences. The genetic ancestry cluster associated with self-reported Caucasian donors included around 76% of the roughly 410 genotyped donors. The study aimed to test whether signatures of past pathogen exposure could be identified by cataloging public T cell receptors. The study profiled the T cell repertoires of 500 to 800 subjects by immunosequencing and related them to cytomegalovirus serostatus. Besides the first cohort of some 670 subjects, a separate validation cohort made up of some 110 different subjects was used. High-throughput TCR immunosequencing, statistical association of individual TCRs with disease status, and machine learning were combined to predict cytomegalovirus infection status. A later analysis re-examined previously published TCR beta repertoires from about 700 donors and added high-resolution HLA genotyping to investigate patterns of TCR occurrence. Rather than using new phenotypic data, the later analysis identified candidate immune exposures from TCR beta sequences and from how often those sequences occurred across donors. To decide whether each TCR beta V gene segment behaved as functional or pseudogenic, an earlier analysis of fewer than 750 of the donors relied on high-throughput TCR beta sequencing. Donor age, sex, ethnicity and CMV serostatus were collected together with the repertoire data. A later genetic analysis took genome-wide SNP genotypes for about 65% of the roughly 670 donors and used that subset as a discovery cohort. Every discovery cohort repertoire had been produced on one sequencing platform. HLA typing included class I and class II loci at four-digit resolution. The number of typed donors differed by locus: about 629-640 for A, B, C, DRB1 and DQB1; approximately 520 for DQA1; 606 for DPA1; and about 470 for DPB1. Four to six DR-DQ haplotypes were handled as single units for association and clustering, since linkage in the cohort was strong. Across around 400 genotyped donors of the cohort, an average of approximately 240,000 unique TCR beta nucleotide sequences per donor were sequenced, and 15% to 20% of those sequences were non-productive.

In regard to this clone: Its antigen remains undetermined. No clone much larger than this one lies a single base away; base qualities are absent.

The cohort was made up of approximately 670 healthy bone marrow donors. Cohort members were all nominally healthy when sampled, although unrecorded immune exposures were likely present. The donor was CMV seronegative and belonged to the group of 320 or so seronegative cohort members. A peripheral blood sample was collected from each donor, and TCR beta sequencing was performed on peripheral blood mononuclear cells. The Qiagen DNeasy Blood Extraction Kit was used to extract genomic DNA from the blood cell samples. The method behind the library was the immunoSEQ multiplex PCR assay. For the multiplex PCR, a mixture combining 60 forward primers for TCR Vbeta segments and 13 reverse primers for TCR Jbeta segments was used. The CDR3 region of rearranged TCR beta genes was amplified from genomic DNA with a multiplex PCR assay. Amplified TCR beta libraries were sequenced as 87-base-pair reads on the Illumina HiSeq System. The authors' analysis ran thus. In a later analysis, tens of millions of unique TCR beta chains were counted across the roughly 610 repertoires, and roughly 11 million of these chains were shared by at least two donors. Raw reads were error-corrected and collapsed into unique sequences by a nearest-neighbor algorithm in which closely related sequences were merged to remove PCR and sequencing errors. V, D and J gene segments were assigned by aligning CDR3 sequences to IMGT reference sequences. For a sequence to be retained, at least a six-nucleotide match to both a V gene segment and a J gene segment was required. Rearrangements were classified as productive when the CDR3 lacked stop codons and remained in frame with V and J, and all other rearrangements were classified as non-productive. CDR3 was defined according to IMGT convention as the region running from the second conserved V-encoded cysteine to the conserved J-encoded phenylalanine. The earlier analysis of some 540 of the donors excluded any sequence lacking an unambiguous match to a single V gene segment. In an earlier analysis of about 590 of the donors, a V segment was called functional when productive rearrangements were above 56.7%, and segregating when the standard deviation between donors exceeded 5%. To diagnose cytomegalovirus status from the catalog of TCR beta chain sequences, a statistical classification framework was built. In a later analysis, V and J genes were assigned by comparing TCR nucleotide sequences against IMGT/GENE-DB human TR gene sequences. Using the TCRdist pipeline, a later analysis assigned CDR3 sequences along with most-parsimonious VDJ recombination scenarios. In a later analysis, each TCR beta chain was defined by its CDR3 amino acid sequence together with its V-gene family, and reads lacking a unique V-gene family were excluded. A later analysis removed 592 highly shared, low-generation-probability nucleotide sequences to deal with suspected cross-contamination and a sequencing artifact. In a later analysis, a clonal expansion index was calculated for each public chain from normalized within-repertoire ranks of inferred template counts. In a later analysis, generation probabilities were computed with a VDJ recombination model fitted to out-of-frame rearrangements, and the resulting probabilities were checked against IGoR. In a later analysis, TCR-TCR, TCR-HLA and TCR-CMV co-occurrence was scored with hypergeometric tests, and a repertoire-size bias correction was applied to TCR pairs. A later analysis estimated false discovery rates by permuting HLA or CMV assignments 20 times. In a later analysis, co-occurring TCRs were grouped with DBSCAN, and TCRdist sequence similarity was added when clustering was performed within HLA-allele-positive subsets. For co-occurrence clustering, repertoires with fewer than 30,000 or more than 120,000 public chains were excluded, along with a handful of repertoires with anomalous nucleotide sharing. Entries here come from immuneACCESS through TCRdb and include only in-frame sequences with V and J called. Some clones fail to appear in such tables; in the studies checked, an unresolved V gene covers under half of the shortfall, and the cause of the remainder is unknown. V, J and clone size are taken as reported in that table, and D and trimming were inferred from the DNA itself. For this sample there are about 170,000 clones; around 86% appear just once. The leading ten clones occupy about 2% of the sample.

The CDR3 covers 13 residues, taking in both the cysteine and the phenylalanine. Only the CDR3 region is kept as DNA, spanning 39 bases read in frame from base 1. For this chain, trimming is 5 bases at the V end and 8 bases at the J end, and the number of junction bases without a gene match is 7. For CDR1 and CDR2, the germline V gene lists MNHEY and SVGAGI. Points the paper makes about the study in general: The classifier was reported to diagnose cytomegalovirus status with high specificity and sensitivity in both the original and validation cohorts. In a later analysis, most CMV-associated TCR beta chains were found to appear HLA-restricted, with HLA associations seemingly driven largely by CMV exposure. A later genetic analysis associated a missense DCLRE1C variant with V-gene and J-gene trimming of TCR beta chains, and an independent cohort replicated the association. Across donors, most TCR sequences were observed very rarely, whereas some public TCRs were present in many individuals. Linkage disequilibrium might explain the correlated functional status among segregating V segments, but an unknown experimental factor could not be excluded. HLA typing was unavailable for some donors at each locus, so association tests used only the typed subset. A further reported finding was that TCR beta sequences accurately predicted the HLA-A and HLA-B alleles for most subjects in the first cohort. In a later analysis, about 17,000 TCR beta sequences were associated with specific HLA alleles at a false discovery rate of 0.05. Compared with the roughly 700-donor mean, donors in an Asian-associated ancestry cluster had fewer N-insertions in productive TCRs, according to a later genetic analysis. The study listed 170 or so TCR beta chains as associated with cytomegalovirus. The earlier analysis of fewer than 750 of the donors excluded roughly 16 rarely observed V segments, including chromosome 9 orphons, because counts were too low. A later analysis found that HLA-associated TCR beta chains were more clonally expanded and had lower generation probabilities than equally common non-associated chains. The cohort was sequenced for TCR beta chains only, and without alpha or paired-chain data the features that could be detected were limited. The authors suggested that the approach could potentially be extended to other disease states and immunological phenotypes. In vitro tests confirmed that a few of the cytomegalovirus-associated TCR beta chains recognize cytomegalovirus antigens. In a later analysis, TCR association rates were found to vary across HLA loci, with the most associated TCRs seen for DRB1 alleles and the fewest for HLA-C alleles. Strong co-occurrence of HLA alleles, especially DR and DQ, made assigning TCR associations to individual alleles difficult. Broadly in line with IMGT annotations, most TCR beta V segments showed up in productive rearrangements about 90% or about 30% of the time in an earlier analysis of roughly 590 of the donors. The 87-base-pair reads could not distinguish some IMGT-functional V segments, including TRBV6-2 and TRBV6-3, so those segments were excluded. A later analysis reported that several top co-occurrence clusters appeared linked to parvovirus B19, influenza, CMV and Epstein-Barr virus. The sequencing pipeline was judged likely to have produced a cluster of highly shared sequence variants as a technical artifact. Immune exposure information for the cohort was limited to CMV serostatus. Sequencing depth was assumed to be roughly uniform across donors in the presence/absence analyses, though that assumption may not hold.

Sequencing was done on a sample of PBMCs. The origin of this receptor is a male donor in good health and CMV-seronegative. The chain couples TRBV6-5 to TRBJ1-2, and 8 junctional nucleotides match TRBD1. The sequenced DNA is TGTGCCAGCAGTACCCCAGGGGGCAGAGGCTACACCTTC. The encoded protein is CASSTPGGRGYTF.